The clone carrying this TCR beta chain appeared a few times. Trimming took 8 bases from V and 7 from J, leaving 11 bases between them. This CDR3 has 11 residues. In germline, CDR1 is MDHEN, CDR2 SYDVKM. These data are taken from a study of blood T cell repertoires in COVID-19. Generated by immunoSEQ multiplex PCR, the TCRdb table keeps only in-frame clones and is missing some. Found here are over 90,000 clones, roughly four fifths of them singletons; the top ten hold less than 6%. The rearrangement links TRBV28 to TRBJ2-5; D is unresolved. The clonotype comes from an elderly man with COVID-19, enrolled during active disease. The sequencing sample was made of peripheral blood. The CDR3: CASERLGTQYF. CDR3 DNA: TGTGCCAGCGAGAGGCTGGGGACCCAGTACTTC.